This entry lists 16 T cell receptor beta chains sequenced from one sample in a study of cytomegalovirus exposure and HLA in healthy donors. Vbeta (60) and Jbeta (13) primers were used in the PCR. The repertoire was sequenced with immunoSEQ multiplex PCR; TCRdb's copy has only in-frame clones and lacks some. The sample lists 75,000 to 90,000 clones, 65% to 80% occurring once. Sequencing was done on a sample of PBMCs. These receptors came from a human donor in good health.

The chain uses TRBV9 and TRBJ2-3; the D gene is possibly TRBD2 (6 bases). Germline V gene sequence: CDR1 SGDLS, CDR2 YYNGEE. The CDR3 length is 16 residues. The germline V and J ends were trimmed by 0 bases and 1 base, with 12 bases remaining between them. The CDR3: CASSVGRGWGTDTQYF. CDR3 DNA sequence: TGTGCCAGCAGCGTAGGCCGGGGGTGGGGCACAGATACGCAGTATTTT.

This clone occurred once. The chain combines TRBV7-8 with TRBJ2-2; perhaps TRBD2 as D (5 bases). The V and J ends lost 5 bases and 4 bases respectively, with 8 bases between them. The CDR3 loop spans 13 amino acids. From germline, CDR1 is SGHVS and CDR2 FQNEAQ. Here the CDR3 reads CASSPDSTGELFF. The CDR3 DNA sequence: TGTGCCAGCAGCCCGGACTCCACCGGGGAGCTGTTTTTT. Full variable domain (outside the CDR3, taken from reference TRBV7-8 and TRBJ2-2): GAGVSQSPRYKVAKRGQDVALRCDPISGHVSLFWYQQALGQGPEFLTYFQNEAQLDKSGLPSDRFFAERPEGSVSTLKIQRTQQEDSAVYLCASSPDSTGELFFGEGSRLTVL.

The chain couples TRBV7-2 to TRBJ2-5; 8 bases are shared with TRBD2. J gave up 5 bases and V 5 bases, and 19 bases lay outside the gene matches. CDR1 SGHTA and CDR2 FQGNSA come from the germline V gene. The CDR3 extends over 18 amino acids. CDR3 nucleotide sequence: TGTGCCAGCAGCCCCTTGGGAAATAGCGGGGATGGTCGGGAGACCCAGTACTTC. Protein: CASSPLGNSGDGRETQYF.

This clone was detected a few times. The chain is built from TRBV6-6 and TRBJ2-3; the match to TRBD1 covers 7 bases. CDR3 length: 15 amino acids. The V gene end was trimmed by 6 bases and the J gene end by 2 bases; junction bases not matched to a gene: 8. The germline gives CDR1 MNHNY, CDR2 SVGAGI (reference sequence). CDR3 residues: CASRPGQAPTDTQYF. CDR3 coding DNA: TGTGCCAGCAGACCCGGACAGGCCCCCACAGATACGCAGTATTTT.

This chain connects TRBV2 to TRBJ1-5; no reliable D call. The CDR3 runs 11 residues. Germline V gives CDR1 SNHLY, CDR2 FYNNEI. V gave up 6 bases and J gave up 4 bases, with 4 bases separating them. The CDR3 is CASRRNQPQHF. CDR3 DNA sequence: TGTGCCAGCAGGAGGAATCAGCCCCAGCATTTT.

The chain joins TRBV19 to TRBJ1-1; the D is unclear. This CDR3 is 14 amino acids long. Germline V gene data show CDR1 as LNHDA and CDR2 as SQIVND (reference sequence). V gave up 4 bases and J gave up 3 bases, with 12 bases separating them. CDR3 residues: CASSKGGIHTEAFF. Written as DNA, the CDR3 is TGTGCCAGTAGTAAGGGAGGGATCCACACTGAAGCTTTCTTT. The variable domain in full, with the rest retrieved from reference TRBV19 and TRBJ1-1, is DGGITQSPKYLFRKEGQNVTLSCEQNLNHDAMYWYRQDPGQGLRLIYYSQIVNDFQKGDIAEGYSVSREKKESFPLTVTSAQKNPTAFYLCASSKGGIHTEAFFGQGTRLTVV.

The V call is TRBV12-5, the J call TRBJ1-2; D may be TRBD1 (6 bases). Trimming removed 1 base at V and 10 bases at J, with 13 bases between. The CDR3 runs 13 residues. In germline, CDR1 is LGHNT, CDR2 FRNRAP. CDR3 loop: CASGLEGVRDYTF. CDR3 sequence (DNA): TGTGCTAGTGGTTTGGAGGGGGTTAGGGACTACACCTTC.

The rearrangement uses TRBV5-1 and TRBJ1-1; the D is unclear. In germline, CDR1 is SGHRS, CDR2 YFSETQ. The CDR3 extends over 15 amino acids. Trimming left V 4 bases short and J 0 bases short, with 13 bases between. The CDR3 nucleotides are TGCGCCAGCAGCCCCCGCCAGGCAATGAACACTGAAGCTTTCTTT. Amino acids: CASSPRQAMNTEAFF.

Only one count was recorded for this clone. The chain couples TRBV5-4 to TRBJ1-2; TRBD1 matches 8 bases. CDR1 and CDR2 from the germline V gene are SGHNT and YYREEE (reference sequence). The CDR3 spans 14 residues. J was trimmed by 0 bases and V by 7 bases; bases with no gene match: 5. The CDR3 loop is CASGVDRANYGYTF. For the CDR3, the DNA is TGTGCCAGCGGAGTGGACAGGGCTAACTATGGCTACACCTTC.

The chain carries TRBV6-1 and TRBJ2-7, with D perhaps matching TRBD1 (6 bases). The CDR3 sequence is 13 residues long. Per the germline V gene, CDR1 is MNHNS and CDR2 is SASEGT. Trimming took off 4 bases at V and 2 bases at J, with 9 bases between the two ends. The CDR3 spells CASSGDTTYEQYF. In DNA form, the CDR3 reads TGTGCCAGCAGTGGGGACACTACCTACGAGCAGTACTTC.

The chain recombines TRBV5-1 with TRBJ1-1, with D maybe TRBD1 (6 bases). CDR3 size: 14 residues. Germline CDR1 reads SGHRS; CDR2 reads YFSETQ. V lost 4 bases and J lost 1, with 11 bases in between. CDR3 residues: CASSADSWNTEAFF. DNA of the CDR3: TGCGCCAGCAGCGCGGACAGCTGGAACACTGAAGCTTTCTTT.

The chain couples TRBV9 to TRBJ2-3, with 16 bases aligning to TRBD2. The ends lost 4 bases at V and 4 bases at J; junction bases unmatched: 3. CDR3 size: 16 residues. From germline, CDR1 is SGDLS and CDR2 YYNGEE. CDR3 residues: CASSPGLAGGADTQYF. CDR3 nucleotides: TGTGCCAGCAGCCCGGGACTAGCGGGGGGGGCAGATACGCAGTATTTT.

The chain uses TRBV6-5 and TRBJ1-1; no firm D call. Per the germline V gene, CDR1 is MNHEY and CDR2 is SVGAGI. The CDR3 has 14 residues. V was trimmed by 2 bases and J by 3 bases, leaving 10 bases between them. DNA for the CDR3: TGTGCCAGCAGTTACACGGCCAGCGACACTGAAGCTTTCTTT. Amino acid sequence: CASSYTASDTEAFF.

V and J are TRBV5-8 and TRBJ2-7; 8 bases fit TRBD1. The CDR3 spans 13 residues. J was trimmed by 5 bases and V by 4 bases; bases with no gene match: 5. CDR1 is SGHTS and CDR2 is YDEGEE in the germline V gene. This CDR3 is CASSMGGQDEQYF. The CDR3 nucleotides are TGTGCCAGCAGCATGGGGGGACAGGACGAGCAGTACTTC.

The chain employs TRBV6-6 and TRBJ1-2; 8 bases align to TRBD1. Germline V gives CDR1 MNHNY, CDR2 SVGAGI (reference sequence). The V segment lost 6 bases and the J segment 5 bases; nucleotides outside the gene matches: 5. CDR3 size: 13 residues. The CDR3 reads CASSQGADYGYTF. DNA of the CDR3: TGTGCCAGCAGCCAGGGGGCGGATTATGGCTACACCTTC.

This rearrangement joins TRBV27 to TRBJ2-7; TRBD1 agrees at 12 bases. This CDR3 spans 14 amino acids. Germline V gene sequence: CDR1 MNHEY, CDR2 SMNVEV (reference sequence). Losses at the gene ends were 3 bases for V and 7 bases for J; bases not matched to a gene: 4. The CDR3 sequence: CASSLGQGAVEQYF. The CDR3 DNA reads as TGTGCCAGCAGTTTGGGACAGGGGGCGGTGGAGCAGTACTTC.